This TCR beta chain was captured by sequencing in a study of blood T cell repertoires in COVID-19. Generated by immunoSEQ multiplex PCR, the TCRdb table keeps only in-frame clones and is missing some. The data contain about 25,000 clones, 80% to 90% of them seen just once; the ten biggest clones take up approximately 9.8%. The CDR3 extends over 15 amino acids. Germline-derived CDR1 and CDR2 are ENHRY and SYGVKD. The germline V and J ends were trimmed by 2 bases and 0 bases, with 9 bases remaining between them. The chain joins TRBV10-3 to TRBJ2-3; D perhaps matches TRBD1 (6 bases). This sequence was found in a man aged 70-80 years with acute or convalescent COVID-19. Sequencing was carried out using peripheral blood. DNA for the CDR3: TGTGCCATCAGTGAGAGACAGGAGAGCACAGATACGCAGTATTTT. It specifies CAISERQESTDTQYF.